A selection of T cell receptor beta chains follows, all from one sample in a study of resident and recirculating memory T cells in vitiligo. Here immunoSEQ multiplex PCR was the method, and the copy in TCRdb shows in-frame clones only, minus some. This sample has more than 65,000 clones; approximately 91% occur once, and the top ten carry 4.9%. Sequencing used blood. These receptors were collected from a male donor with vitiligo. Both conserved end residues are part of each CDR3. A D gene is named only where the DNA matches it firmly. The listing skips clone size in some rows; elsewhere it reads once, few, many or a size class.

-	TRBJ2-3	TRBV4-2	TRBD2	CASSPGRAGGHGDTQYF	TGTGCCAGCAGCCCTGGTAGAGCGGGGGGGCATGGGGATACGCAGTATTTT
-	TRBJ2-1	TRBV6-1	-	CASSGGNEQFF	TGTGCCAGCAGTGGCGGCAATGAGCAGTTCTTC
-	TRBJ2-1	TRBV10-3	-	CAIEAGRYNEQFF	TGTGCCATCGAGGCGGGGCGGTACAATGAGCAGTTCTTC
-	TRBJ1-1	TRBV7-9	-	CASSPGGNTEAFF	TGTGCCAGCAGCCCCGGTGGGAACACTGAAGCTTTCTTT
once	TRBJ1-1	TRBV6-6	TRBD1	CASSYGNTGVTEAFF	TGTGCCAGCAGTTATGGAAATACAGGGGTCACTGAAGCTTTCTTT
-	TRBJ2-7	TRBV14	TRBD1	CASSRLETGVHEQYF	TGTGCCAGCAGCAGACTAGAGACAGGGGTCCACGAGCAGTACTTC
-	TRBJ1-5	TRBV28	-	CASSPDKPSPHQHF	TGTGCCAGCAGTCCTGACAAGCCCTCACCCCACCAGCATTTT
-	TRBJ2-7	TRBV7-8	-	CASSPTTHSYEQYF	TGTGCCAGCAGCCCGACAACTCATTCCTACGAGCAGTACTTC
-	TRBJ1-1	TRBV18	-	CASSPPRGGKNTEAFF	TGTGCCAGCTCACCACCAAGGGGAGGGAAAAACACTGAAGCTTTCTTT
-	TRBJ2-3	TRBV28	TRBD2	CATSGGTDTQYF	TGTGCCACCTCGGGGGGGACAGATACGCAGTATTTT